Shown below are 11 T cell receptor beta chains from a single sample sequenced in a study of blood T cell repertoires in COVID-19. Generated by immunoSEQ multiplex PCR, the TCRdb table keeps only in-frame clones and is missing some. This table holds 220,000 or so clones, approximately 80% found once. Input material: peripheral blood. The receptors were sampled from a man aged 25 to 40 with active or convalescent COVID-19.

This clone has only one observation. The chain joins TRBV19 to TRBJ1-1; D gene unclear. CDR1 is LNHDA, CDR2 SQIVND, per germline (reference sequence). This CDR3 is built from 15 residues. Trimming removed 1 base at V and 0 bases at J, with 9 bases between. The DNA of the CDR3 is TGTGCCAGTAGTATAGGTCGTTACATGAACACTGAAGCTTTCTTT. Amino acid sequence: CASSIGRYMNTEAFF.

The gene calls are TRBV7-9 and TRBJ1-2, with D hard to call. This CDR3 comprises 16 residues. The V and J ends lost 0 bases and 7 bases respectively, with 18 bases between them. Germline loops: CDR1 SEHNR, CDR2 FQNEAQ (reference sequence). Here the CDR3 DNA reads TGTGCCAGCAGCTTAGCGTCGGTGCGTTTGTCGTCTGGCTACACCTTC. Protein: CASSLASVRLSSGYTF.

The J gene is TRBJ1-1, the V gene TRBV4-2; 10 bases line up with TRBD1. From germline, CDR1 is LGHNA and CDR2 YNFKEQ. V shed 8 bases and J 4 bases; nucleotides not matched to a gene: 7. This CDR3 contains 14 residues. The CDR3 is CASGRQGATTEAFF. CDR3 DNA sequence: TGTGCCAGCGGACGACAGGGGGCGACCACTGAAGCTTTCTTT.

This chain joins TRBV5-1 and TRBJ2-3; 8 bases line up with TRBD1. CDR3 length: 16 amino acids. Germline-derived CDR1 and CDR2 are SGHRS and YFSETQ. The junction had 11 bases not matched to a gene; V was cut back by 4 bases and J by 4 bases. The CDR3 here is CASSTVGTGYPDTQYF. The CDR3 coding sequence is TGCGCCAGCAGCACGGTAGGGACAGGATACCCAGATACGCAGTATTTT.

The gene calls are TRBV6-5 and TRBJ2-7; 7 nucleotides agree with TRBD2. From germline, CDR1 is MNHEY and CDR2 SVGAGI. The CDR3 spans 12 residues. The junction had 8 bases not matched to a gene; V was cut back by 8 bases and J by 7 bases. The CDR3 sequence: CASRGGAREQYF. The CDR3 bases are TGTGCCAGCCGGGGAGGGGCGAGGGAGCAGTACTTC.

This chain links TRBV6-5 with TRBJ1-1; no firm D call. The CDR3 sequence is 13 residues long. Germline CDR1 MNHEY, CDR2 SVGAGI. The V and J ends lost 2 bases and 4 bases respectively, with 8 bases between them. CDR3 sequence: CASSYGEGTEAFF. The CDR3 DNA reads as TGTGCCAGCAGTTACGGGGAGGGCACTGAAGCTTTCTTT.

The rearrangement uses TRBV14 and TRBJ1-2, with a tentative D call TRBD1 (5 bases). Germline V gene data show CDR1 as SGHDN and CDR2 as FVKESK. The CDR3 consists of 11 residues. Trimming cost V 5 bases and J 10 bases, with 11 bases left between them. CDR3 coding DNA: TGTGCCAGCAGCTCCGGACACGACTACACCTTC. This translates into CASSSGHDYTF. Supplemented by reference TRBV14 and TRBJ1-2, the full variable domain reads EAGVTQFPSHSVIEKGQTVTLRCDPISGHDNLYWYRRVMGKEIKFLLHFVKESKQDESGMPNNRFLAERTGGTYSTLKVQPAELEDSGVYFCASSSGHDYTFGSGTRLTVV.

The chain joins TRBV7-2 to TRBJ2-2; D possibly corresponds to TRBD1 (6 bases). The germline V gene encodes CDR1 SGHTA and CDR2 FQGNSA. V gave up 1 base and J gave up 3 bases, with 9 bases separating them. This CDR3 has 15 amino acids. The CDR3 spells CASSLVRGHTGELFF. The CDR3 DNA reads as TGTGCCAGCAGCTTAGTCAGGGGCCACACCGGGGAGCTGTTTTTT.

Comment on this clone: Other nucleotide sequences from this sample produce the same CDR3. This chain joins TRBV28 and TRBJ1-2, with TRBD1 identical over 8 bases. The germline V gene has CDR1 MDHEN and CDR2 SYDVKM. This CDR3 region has 12 residues. With 8 bases clipped from V and 8 bases from J, the junction kept 7 bases outside the gene matches. CDR3 DNA sequence: TGTGCCAGCTCGGACAGGGTGAAAGGCTACACCTTC. Encoded protein: CASSDRVKGYTF.

This chain connects TRBV19 to TRBJ2-3, with unresolved D. The V end was cut by 6 bases, the J end by 0 bases, with 19 bases between. Germline values: CDR1 LNHDA, CDR2 SQIVND (reference sequence). The CDR3 spans 17 residues. CDR3 sequence reads: CASSLGGGTSSTDTQYF. DNA of the CDR3: TGTGCCAGTAGCCTAGGTGGCGGAACCTCTAGCACAGATACGCAGTATTTT. Complete variable domain (other parts from reference TRBV19 and TRBJ2-3): DGGITQSPKYLFRKEGQNVTLSCEQNLNHDAMYWYRQDPGQGLRLIYYSQIVNDFQKGDIAEGYSVSREKKESFPLTVTSAQKNPTAFYLCASSLGGGTSSTDTQYFGPGTRLTVL.

This chain joins TRBV12-3 or TRBV12-4 and TRBJ2-7; 12 nucleotides match TRBD2. The CDR3 sequence is 13 residues long. Trimming took 7 bases from V and 9 from J; bases not matched to a gene: 7. The CDR3 bases are TGTGCCAGCACCTCCCTAGCGGGAGGGGGGCAGTACTTC. Its translation: CASTSLAGGGQYF.